These 22 T cell receptor beta chains came from one sample sequenced in a study of T cell responses to AZD1222 COVID-19 vaccine. Libraries were prepared by immunoSEQ multiplex PCR; TCRdb keeps only in-frame clonotypes and omits some of them. The sample lists about 150,000 clones, 80% to 95% occurring once. The sequences come from peripheral blood, collected on day 0 of AZD1222 vaccination. Source of these receptors: an adult in good health.

The chain joins TRBV5-6 to TRBJ1-1; D gene ambiguous. There are 13 residues in the CDR3. Germline lookup yields CDR1 SGHDT and CDR2 YYEEEE. With 5 bases removed from V and 2 bases from J, the gap between germline ends came to 10 bases. The CDR3 spells CASSNPVNTEAFF. In DNA, the CDR3 is TGTGCCAGCAGTAATCCAGTCAACACTGAAGCTTTCTTT.

V is TRBV19 and J is TRBJ2-3; 8 nucleotides match TRBD2. V was pared by 6 bases and J by 5 bases, with 13 bases of the junction left unmatched. CDR1 is LNHDA and CDR2 is SQIVND in the germline V gene (reference sequence). The CDR3 has 16 residues. CDR3 amino acids: CASSKYGTRLEDTQYF. CDR3 nucleotide sequence: TGTGCCAGTAGCAAATACGGGACTAGATTGGAAGATACGCAGTATTTT.

V usage is TRBV3-1 (or the pseudogene TRBV3-2) and J usage is TRBJ1-2; D unresolved. The CDR3 is 12 amino acids. Trimming stripped 3 bases from V and 4 bases from J, with 6 bases between. The V gene's germline CDR1 is LGHDT and CDR2 YNNKEL (reference sequence). The CDR3 sequence is CASSQRSYGYTF. In DNA form, the CDR3 reads TGTGCCAGCAGCCAGAGAAGCTATGGCTACACCTTC.

The V and J genes are TRBV7-2 and TRBJ2-5, with D possibly being TRBD1 or TRBD2 (5 bases each). This CDR3 comprises 14 residues. The V end was cut by 1 base, the J end by 5 bases, with 11 bases between. Germline CDR1 SGHTA, CDR2 FQGNSA. This chain's CDR3 is CASSLEQWGETQYF. CDR3 bases: TGTGCCAGCAGCTTAGAACAGTGGGGGGAGACCCAGTACTTC.

The V gene is TRBV2, the J gene TRBJ2-2, with 7 bases fitting TRBD2. Germline CDR1 SNHLY, CDR2 FYNNEI. The CDR3 is made up of 17 amino acids. V shed 0 bases, J shed 2 bases, and the junction held 6 bases outside the gene matches. This CDR3 is CASSEAWAGENTGELFF. CDR3 in DNA: TGTGCCAGCAGTGAAGCTTGGGCGGGGGAAAACACCGGGGAGCTGTTTTTT.

The chain joins TRBV19 to TRBJ2-2, with D possibly called TRBD1 or TRBD2 (5 bases each). The CDR3 spans 14 residues. The V gene lost 8 bases and the J gene lost 1 base, with 11 bases spanning the gap. Germline V gene lookup returns CDR1 LNHDA and CDR2 SQIVND (reference sequence). This CDR3 reads CASWGSRNTGELFF. The CDR3 DNA reads as TGTGCCAGTTGGGGGAGTCGGAACACCGGGGAGCTGTTTTTT. Full variable domain (remainder filled in from reference TRBV19 and TRBJ2-2): DGGITQSPKYLFRKEGQNVTLSCEQNLNHDAMYWYRQDPGQGLRLIYYSQIVNDFQKGDIAEGYSVSREKKESFPLTVTSAQKNPTAFYLCASWGSRNTGELFFGEGSRLTVL.

The chain carries TRBV5-1 and TRBJ1-5; D gene ambiguous. The CDR3 contains 13 residues. In germline, CDR1 is SGHRS, CDR2 YFSETQ. V lost 0 bases to trimming and J lost 7 bases, with 8 bases between them. CDR3 residues: CASSLDPYQPQHF. The DNA for the CDR3 is TGCGCCAGCAGCTTGGATCCCTACCAGCCCCAGCATTTT.

This clone is a singleton in its sample. The chain has TRBV10-3 and TRBJ1-2; 7 bases align to TRBD1. This CDR3 region has 15 residues. The junction had 6 bases not matched to a gene; V was cut back by 2 bases and J by 3 bases. Germline V gene sequence: CDR1 ENHRY, CDR2 SYGVKD. Written as DNA, the CDR3 is TGTGCCATCAGTGAGCCGACACAGGGGCACTATGGCTACACCTTC. Its protein product is CAISEPTQGHYGYTF.

This clone was counted a few times. The V and J genes are TRBV30 and TRBJ1-1; no firm D call. This CDR3 comprises 10 residues. V lost 1 base, J lost 4 bases, and 1 base lay in between. Germline V gives CDR1 GTSNPN, CDR2 SVGIG (reference sequence). The CDR3 DNA follows: TGTGCCTGGAGTGGCACTGAAGCTTTCTTT. Translation: CAWSGTEAFF.

J is TRBJ2-3 and V is TRBV19; weak D call: TRBD2 (5 bases). V lost 3 bases and J lost 2, with 12 bases in between. The CDR3 has 15 residues. CDR1 is LNHDA, CDR2 SQIVND, per germline (reference sequence). CDR3 sequence reads: CASSMGPGITDTQYF. CDR3 bases: TGTGCCAGTAGTATGGGCCCCGGGATCACAGATACGCAGTATTTT.

The CDR3: CASSEGGSYNSPLHF. CDR3 nucleotides: TGTGCCAGCAGTGAAGGGGGCTCCTATAATTCACCCCTCCACTTT. The genes are TRBV25-1 and TRBJ1-6, with a tentative D call TRBD1 (5 bases). CDR3 length: 15 residues. Per germline, CDR1 MGHDK and CDR2 SYGVNS. Between the trimmed V and J ends, which lost 2 bases and 0 bases, there was a span of 5 bases.

This clone was counted once. The chain carries TRBV25-1 and TRBJ1-6, with TRBD1 as a possible D gene (5 bases). V lost 5 bases and J 11 bases, leaving 19 bases between the germline ends. Germline V gives CDR1 MGHDK, CDR2 SYGVNS. The CDR3 length is 15 residues. CDR3 region: CASSRGEGRRAPLHF. The CDR3 bases are TGTGCCAGCAGTCGCGGAGAGGGACGTCGGGCACCCCTCCACTTT.

The chain combines TRBV2 with TRBJ1-1, with D perhaps TRBD1 (6 bases). CDR1 is SNHLY, CDR2 FYNNEI, per germline. The CDR3 sequence is 14 residues long. Trimming pared 6 bases from V and 0 bases from J, leaving 11 bases between. CDR3 protein: CASSGTTLNTEAFF. The DNA for the CDR3 is TGTGCCAGCAGCGGGACAACACTGAACACTGAAGCTTTCTTT.

The V gene is TRBV10-3, the J gene TRBJ2-2, with D unresolved. V lost 8 bases and J 6 bases, leaving 10 bases between the germline ends. This CDR3 has 12 amino acids. CDR1 and CDR2 from the germline V gene are ENHRY and SYGVKD. In DNA form, the CDR3 reads TGTGCCATCGGGCAAGGCGCCGGGGAGCTGTTTTTT. Protein product: CAIGQGAGELFF.

The V and J genes are TRBV7-3 and TRBJ2-2; D is uncertain. This CDR3 comprises 13 residues. CDR1 and CDR2 (germline): SGHTA, FQGTGA. V shed 5 bases and J shed 2 bases, with 6 bases lying between them. The CDR3 DNA follows: TGTGCCAGCAGCCCCCAAAACACCGGGGAGCTGTTTTTT. Residues: CASSPQNTGELFF.

The CDR3 loop reads CATSRRRGFGHGELFF. CDR3 bases: TGTGCCACCAGCAGGAGGAGGGGGTTCGGCCACGGGGAGCTGTTTTTT. The rearrangement links TRBV15 to TRBJ2-2; perhaps D is TRBD1 or TRBD2 (6 bases each). There are 16 residues in the CDR3. Per the germline V gene, CDR1 is LNHNV and CDR2 is YYDKDF (reference sequence). V was clipped by 3 bases and J by 7 bases, with 18 bases between them.

The CDR3 protein is CASGTGLAAKNEQFF. CDR3 DNA: TGTGCCAGTGGGACGGGACTAGCGGCTAAAAATGAGCAGTTCTTC. This chain connects TRBV19 to TRBJ2-1; 11 bases are shared with TRBD2. Germline V gives CDR1 LNHDA, CDR2 SQIVND (reference sequence). J lost 7 bases, V lost 8 bases, and 10 bases had no gene match. The CDR3 has 15 residues.

CDR3 DNA sequence: TGTGCCAGCAGCCCTGGACTAGCGGGATGGGATGAGCAGTTCTTC. It codes for CASSPGLAGWDEQFF. The chain recombines TRBV7-2 with TRBJ2-1; 12 bases align to TRBD2. CDR1 is SGHTA and CDR2 is FQGNSA in the germline V gene. There are 15 residues in the CDR3. J was trimmed by 8 bases and V by 5 bases; bases with no gene match: 7.

This clone occurred once. This chain joins TRBV7-6 and TRBJ2-1; 11 bases line up with TRBD2. Germline CDR1 reads SGHVS; CDR2 reads FNYEAQ. The junction had 4 bases not matched to a gene; V was cut back by 2 bases and J by 10 bases. The CDR3 runs to 14 residues. The CDR3 protein is CASSLTSGRHEQFF. The CDR3, as DNA: TGTGCCAGCAGCTTAACTAGCGGGAGACACGAGCAGTTCTTC. The full variable domain, in which reference TRBV7-6 and TRBJ2-1 provide the parts outside the CDR3, is GAGVSQSPRYKVTKRGQDVALRCDPISGHVSLYWYRQALGQGPEFLTYFNYEAQQDKSGLPNDRFSAERPEGSISTLTIQRTEQRDSAMYRCASSLTSGRHEQFFGPGTRLTVL.

This rearrangement joins TRBV6-1 to TRBJ1-1, with D unclear. Between the trimmed V and J ends, which lost 3 bases and 2 bases, there was a span of 10 bases. The CDR3 is 14 amino acids. Germline assignment: CDR1 MNHNS and CDR2 SASEGT. CDR3 amino acids: CASSDFPINTEAFF. In nucleotides, the CDR3 is TGTGCCAGCAGTGATTTTCCTATCAACACTGAAGCTTTCTTT.

V and J are TRBV29-1 and TRBJ1-1; possibly TRBD1 for D (5 bases). This CDR3 has 13 amino acids. Per germline, CDR1 SQVTM and CDR2 ANQGSEA. V dropped 3 bases and J dropped 4 bases, with 12 bases sitting between them. The CDR3 protein is CSVELEGSTEAFF. The CDR3 DNA sequence: TGCAGCGTTGAGTTAGAGGGGAGCACTGAAGCTTTCTTT.

The V call is TRBV30, the J call TRBJ1-3; 9 positions agree with TRBD1. Germline lookup yields CDR1 GTSNPN and CDR2 SVGIG (reference sequence). The CDR3 is made up of 14 amino acids. V trimming: 7 bases; J trimming: 3 bases; junction bases outside the gene matches: 7. CDR3 sequence reads: CASTGTGFGNTIYF. In DNA, the CDR3 is TGTGCCTCAACCGGGACAGGGTTTGGAAACACCATATATTTT.